The clone carrying this T cell receptor (beta chain) was recorded many times. Template material for amplifying TCR beta CDR3 regions consisted of RNA transcripts. HTBI primers were used for first-round RT-PCR of the TCR CDR3. A single record per CDR3 protein comes from TCRdb applying MiXCR to the multiplex PCR reads. The table records fewer than 750,000 distinct CDR3 sequences, around 15% of them present only once. The data derive from a study of T cells in Graves' hyperthyroidism and ophthalmopathy. The ends lost 5 bases at V and 8 bases at J; junction bases unmatched: 9. CDR3 length: 16 amino acids. CDR1 is MNHEY, CDR2 SVGEGT, per germline.

The receptor was derived from a middle-aged woman with Graves' ophthalmopathy. V gene TRBV6-2 or TRBV6-3 combines with J gene TRBJ2-4; TRBD2 aligns across 13 bases. Sequenced sample: blood. CDR3 protein: CASSPGLAGVGDIQYF. Written as DNA, the CDR3 is TGTGCCAGCAGTCCCGGACTAGCGGGAGTGGGGGACATTCAGTACTTC.